The rows below give T cell receptor beta chains drawn from one sample of a study of blood T cell repertoires in COVID-19. Libraries were prepared by immunoSEQ multiplex PCR; TCRdb keeps only in-frame clonotypes and omits some of them. Here the sample spans more than 200,000 clones, 70% to 90% being singletons. The source material was peripheral blood. The source is an elderly man with acute or convalescent COVID-19. Each CDR3 is given with its conserved first and last residue. Each record gives: V gene, clone size, D gene, J gene, CDR3 DNA, CDR3 protein. The D gene is left open where the match is weak. Size is stated for part of the rows, as once, few or many counts, or as a class when the clone is expanded.

v_gene: TRBV3-1/TRBV3-2; abundance: -; d_gene: TRBD2; j_gene: TRBJ2-5; CDR3nt: TGTGCCAGCAGCCCTCAGCTAGCGGGGGGCCAAGAGACCCAGTACTTC; CDR3aa: CASSPQLAGGQETQYF
v_gene: TRBV7-2; abundance: -; d_gene: -; j_gene: TRBJ1-3; CDR3nt: TGTGCCAGCAGCTTTCGGGATCCCCCTCGTACCTCTGGAAACACCATATATTTT; CDR3aa: CASSFRDPPRTSGNTIYF
v_gene: TRBV28; abundance: few; d_gene: -; j_gene: TRBJ1-5; CDR3nt: TGTACCGTGGGCGTAAGCAATCAGCCCCAGCATTTT; CDR3aa: CTVGVSNQPQHF
v_gene: TRBV27; abundance: -; d_gene: TRBD1; j_gene: TRBJ1-1; CDR3nt: TGTGCCAGCAGTCCACGCACCGGGACAGCCATCATGAACACTGAAGCTTTCTTT; CDR3aa: CASSPRTGTAIMNTEAFF
v_gene: TRBV5-4; abundance: -; d_gene: TRBD1; j_gene: TRBJ2-5; CDR3nt: TGTGCCAGCAGCTTCGACAGGGGGCCTGAGACCCAGTACTTC; CDR3aa: CASSFDRGPETQYF
v_gene: TRBV29-1; abundance: -; d_gene: TRBD1; j_gene: TRBJ1-5; CDR3nt: TGCAGCGTCATCGGACAGGGTGTAAATCAGCCCCAGCATTTT; CDR3aa: CSVIGQGVNQPQHF
v_gene: TRBV4-2; abundance: -; d_gene: -; j_gene: TRBJ1-5; CDR3nt: TGTGCCAGCAGCCAAGAGTCACAGCTAAATCAGCCCCAGCATTTT; CDR3aa: CASSQESQLNQPQHF
v_gene: TRBV19; abundance: -; d_gene: TRBD1; j_gene: TRBJ2-2; CDR3nt: TGTGCCACCTCGGGACAGCCTAACACCGGGGAGCTGTTTTTT; CDR3aa: CATSGQPNTGELFF
v_gene: TRBV7-2; abundance: -; d_gene: TRBD1; j_gene: TRBJ1-6; CDR3nt: TGTGCCAGCAGCTTAGGGACAGGGACGAATTCACCCCTCCACTTT; CDR3aa: CASSLGTGTNSPLHF
v_gene: TRBV3-1/TRBV3-2; abundance: -; d_gene: TRBD1; j_gene: TRBJ2-5; CDR3nt: TGTGCCAGCAGCCAAGGATACAGGGGTGAGACCCAGTACTTC; CDR3aa: CASSQGYRGETQYF
v_gene: TRBV10-3; abundance: -; d_gene: -; j_gene: TRBJ1-2; CDR3nt: TGTGCCATCAGTGATGTGACTGTAGGGAGCTATGGCTACACCTTC; CDR3aa: CAISDVTVGSYGYTF
v_gene: TRBV7-2; abundance: -; d_gene: TRBD1; j_gene: TRBJ2-1; CDR3nt: TGTGCCAGCAGCTCGACAGGGAACTACAATGAGCAGTTCTTC; CDR3aa: CASSSTGNYNEQFF
v_gene: TRBV23-1; abundance: -; d_gene: -; j_gene: TRBJ2-7; CDR3nt: TGCGCCAGCAGTCCAAGCTTCGAGCAGTACTTC; CDR3aa: CASSPSFEQYF
v_gene: TRBV7-2; abundance: -; d_gene: -; j_gene: TRBJ2-3; CDR3nt: TGTGCCAGCGAATGGTGGCCAGATACGCAGTATTTT; CDR3aa: CASEWWPDTQYF
v_gene: TRBV6-5; abundance: -; d_gene: TRBD1; j_gene: TRBJ2-7; CDR3nt: TGTGCCAGCAGTTCAAACCGGGACAGGGTCGGCGAGCAGTACTTC; CDR3aa: CASSSNRDRVGEQYF
v_gene: TRBV19; abundance: -; d_gene: -; j_gene: TRBJ2-7; CDR3nt: TGTGCCAGTAGTATAAGTCCCACAGGGTACGAGCAGTACTTC; CDR3aa: CASSISPTGYEQYF
v_gene: TRBV5-1; abundance: -; d_gene: TRBD2; j_gene: TRBJ2-2; CDR3nt: TGCGCCAGCAGCTTGGAAGGCGGGAGGGGCACCGGGGAGCTGTTTTTT; CDR3aa: CASSLEGGRGTGELFF
v_gene: TRBV5-1; abundance: -; d_gene: -; j_gene: TRBJ2-2; CDR3nt: TGCGCCAGCAGCTTGGAGGGGTTGGACACCGGGGAGCTGTTTTTT; CDR3aa: CASSLEGLDTGELFF
v_gene: TRBV19; abundance: -; d_gene: -; j_gene: TRBJ2-7; CDR3nt: TGTGCCAGTACAGGCGGGGAATCCTACGAGCAGTACTTC; CDR3aa: CASTGGESYEQYF
v_gene: TRBV3-1/TRBV3-2; abundance: -; d_gene: -; j_gene: TRBJ1-3; CDR3nt: TGTGCCAGCAGCCCACTCGTTTCTGGAAACACCATATATTTT; CDR3aa: CASSPLVSGNTIYF
v_gene: TRBV28; abundance: -; d_gene: -; j_gene: TRBJ1-2; CDR3nt: TGTGCCAGCAGTTTGCTGAGTTATGGCTACACCTTC; CDR3aa: CASSLLSYGYTF
v_gene: TRBV21-1; abundance: -; d_gene: -; j_gene: TRBJ1-2; CDR3nt: TGTGCCAGCAGCCCCCATGCCTATTTTGGGACAGGGGGCAGAAAAGGCTACACCTTC; CDR3aa: CASSPHAYFGTGGRKGYTF
v_gene: TRBV27; abundance: -; d_gene: TRBD1; j_gene: TRBJ1-2; CDR3nt: TGTGCCAGCAGCAGCCTCGGGACAGGGGAAAATGGCTACACCTTC; CDR3aa: CASSSLGTGENGYTF
v_gene: TRBV7-9; abundance: -; d_gene: TRBD1; j_gene: TRBJ1-4; CDR3nt: TGTGCCAGCAGCCACCTTAAGGGACAGGGTGGTGAAAAACTGTTTTTT; CDR3aa: CASSHLKGQGGEKLFF
v_gene: TRBV29-1; abundance: -; d_gene: -; j_gene: TRBJ2-1; CDR3nt: TGCAGCGCCGCAGGCGGCCGGGAAGGGTCCTACAATGAGCAGTTCTTC; CDR3aa: CSAAGGREGSYNEQFF
v_gene: TRBV24-1; abundance: -; d_gene: TRBD1; j_gene: TRBJ1-1; CDR3nt: TGTGCCACCACCACCGGGACAGTTGGCACTGAAGCTTTCTTT; CDR3aa: CATTTGTVGTEAFF
v_gene: TRBV19; abundance: -; d_gene: TRBD1; j_gene: TRBJ1-4; CDR3nt: TGTGCCAGTACCCCATCTCCAGGGGGCTGGAAACTGTTTTTT; CDR3aa: CASTPSPGGWKLFF
v_gene: TRBV29-1; abundance: -; d_gene: TRBD1; j_gene: TRBJ1-5; CDR3nt: TGCAGCGTTGCGACAGGGGGTAGCAATCAGCCCCAGCATTTT; CDR3aa: CSVATGGSNQPQHF
v_gene: TRBV7-2; abundance: -; d_gene: TRBD2; j_gene: TRBJ2-1; CDR3nt: TGTGCCAGCAGCCCCCGACTAGCGGGGGGAAATGAGCAGTTCTTC; CDR3aa: CASSPRLAGGNEQFF
v_gene: TRBV6-5; abundance: -; d_gene: -; j_gene: TRBJ1-1; CDR3nt: TGTGCCAGCAGTTACTCGCACAGGCGGAACACTGAAGCTTTCTTT; CDR3aa: CASSYSHRRNTEAFF
v_gene: TRBV11-2; abundance: -; d_gene: TRBD1; j_gene: TRBJ1-4; CDR3nt: TGTGCCAGCAGCCTCCCCACAGGGGGCAGGAAACTGTTTTTT; CDR3aa: CASSLPTGGRKLFF
v_gene: TRBV19; abundance: once; d_gene: TRBD2; j_gene: TRBJ2-2; CDR3nt: TGTGCCAGTAGGAAGCGGGAGGTAATCACCGGGGAGCTGTTTTTT; CDR3aa: CASRKREVITGELFF
v_gene: TRBV7-2; abundance: -; d_gene: -; j_gene: TRBJ1-4; CDR3nt: TGTGCCAGCAGCTTAGATGGGGGAGAAGGGGGTGAAAAACTGTTTTTT; CDR3aa: CASSLDGGEGGEKLFF
v_gene: TRBV28; abundance: once; d_gene: -; j_gene: TRBJ2-3; CDR3nt: TGTGCCAGCGAGGGAGCCACAGATACGCAGTATTTT; CDR3aa: CASEGATDTQYF
v_gene: TRBV11-2; abundance: once; d_gene: -; j_gene: TRBJ2-7; CDR3nt: TGTGCCAGCGAAGGGGCAGCCTACGAGCAGTACTTC; CDR3aa: CASEGAAYEQYF
v_gene: TRBV19; abundance: once; d_gene: TRBD1; j_gene: TRBJ1-1; CDR3nt: TGTGCCAGTAGTATGGGACAGCCGGATCACACTGAAGCTTTCTTT; CDR3aa: CASSMGQPDHTEAFF
v_gene: TRBV2; abundance: -; d_gene: -; j_gene: TRBJ2-5; CDR3nt: TGTGCCAGCGGGGGGGAGACCCAGTACTTC; CDR3aa: CASGGETQYF
v_gene: TRBV19; abundance: -; d_gene: -; j_gene: TRBJ2-1; CDR3nt: TGTGCCAGTAGCAGTCTGTCCTACAATGAGCAGTTCTTC; CDR3aa: CASSSLSYNEQFF
v_gene: TRBV29-1; abundance: -; d_gene: -; j_gene: TRBJ1-1; CDR3nt: TGCAGCGTTGCCAGGGGCCTGAACACTGAAGCTTTCTTT; CDR3aa: CSVARGLNTEAFF
v_gene: TRBV5-1; abundance: -; d_gene: TRBD1; j_gene: TRBJ1-2; CDR3nt: TGCGCCAGCAGCAGGACAGGGGGTAACTATGGCTACACCTTC; CDR3aa: CASSRTGGNYGYTF
v_gene: TRBV19; abundance: -; d_gene: TRBD1; j_gene: TRBJ2-2; CDR3nt: TGTGCCAGTATCCGGACAGGGACCTACACCGGGGAGCTGTTTTTT; CDR3aa: CASIRTGTYTGELFF
v_gene: TRBV5-6; abundance: -; d_gene: -; j_gene: TRBJ1-5; CDR3nt: TGTGCCAGCAGCTTGGCGGGAGCTTCCTATCAGCCCCAGCATTTT; CDR3aa: CASSLAGASYQPQHF
v_gene: TRBV6-6; abundance: -; d_gene: TRBD1; j_gene: TRBJ1-1; CDR3nt: TGTGCCAGCATTACGGGACAGCCCTTGAACACTGAAGCTTTCTTT; CDR3aa: CASITGQPLNTEAFF
v_gene: TRBV4-1; abundance: -; d_gene: TRBD1; j_gene: TRBJ2-7; CDR3nt: TGCGCCAGCAGCAAAAACCGGGACAGGGGTACAAGCGAGCAGTACTTC; CDR3aa: CASSKNRDRGTSEQYF